This T cell receptor (beta chain) was captured in a study of cytomegalovirus exposure and HLA in healthy donors. Germline CDR1 reads MNHEY; CDR2 reads SVGAGI. Deletions cut 4 bases from V and 4 bases from J, with 7 bases between. The length of the CDR3 is 12 residues. 13 Jbeta primers and 60 Vbeta primers were used for the PCR. Libraries were prepared by immunoSEQ multiplex PCR; TCRdb keeps only in-frame clonotypes and omits some of them. Its table records under 130,000 clones. The sequence derives from a man aged 50-60 years in good health and CMV-seronegative. Sequenced material: PBMCs. This sequence joins TRBV6-5 and TRBJ1-1; D gene unclear. The CDR3 bases are TGTGCCAGCAGTTTCGGAGGCACTGAAGCTTTCTTT. Protein product: CASSFGGTEAFF.